This paragraph covers one T cell receptor beta chain sequence. Its target is not known. 10^5 naive or memory CD4+ cells were cultured with CEF peptides for nine to ten days. The table came from immunoSEQ multiplex PCR; TCRdb's copy has only in-frame clones and leaves some out. Here the sample spans tens of thousands of clones, approximately 84% being singletons. The data were taken from a study of CD4 T cells in relation to SARS-CoV-2 and coronaviruses. Overall study context: The restricting HLA molecule for shared crossreactive spike epitopes was mapped. The study's findings and limits: The assay detects memory recall responses, not culture-primed primary responses.

V gave up 1 base and J gave up 7 bases, with 15 bases separating them. The CDR3 has 15 residues. The germline V gene encodes CDR1 SGHDT and CDR2 YYEEEE. The receptor comes from an adult with COVID-19. The rearrangement links TRBV5-6 to TRBJ1-5; possibly TRBD1 for D (6 bases). The sample taken for sequencing was naive CD4+ T cells from PBMCs, cultured in vitro. Indicated subset: naive CD4+ T cells isolated by negative enrichment. Here the CDR3 reads CASSLFSQGEQPQHF. The CDR3 DNA reads TGTGCCAGCAGCTTGTTTTCACAGGGTGAACAGCCCCAGCATTTT.